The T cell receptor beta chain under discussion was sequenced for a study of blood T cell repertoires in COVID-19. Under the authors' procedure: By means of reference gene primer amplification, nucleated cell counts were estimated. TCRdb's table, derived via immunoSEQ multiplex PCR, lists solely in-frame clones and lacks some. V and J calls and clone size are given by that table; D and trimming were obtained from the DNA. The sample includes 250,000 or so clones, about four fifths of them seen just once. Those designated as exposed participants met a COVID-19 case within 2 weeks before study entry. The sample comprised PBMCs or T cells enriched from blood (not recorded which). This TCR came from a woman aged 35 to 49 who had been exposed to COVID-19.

CDR3 amino acids: CASSPFREGGTEAFF. The CDR3, as DNA: TGTGCCAGCTCACCATTCAGGGAGGGAGGCACTGAAGCTTTCTTT. The chain employs TRBV18 and TRBJ1-1; D possibly corresponds to TRBD1 (5 bases). Between the trimmed V and J ends, which lost 2 bases and 4 bases, there was a span of 14 bases. The CDR3 sequence is 15 residues long. The germline gives CDR1 KGHSH, CDR2 LQKENI.